These 26 T cell receptor beta chains were all obtained from the same sample, sequenced in a study of cytomegalovirus exposure and HLA in healthy donors. In the PCR, 60 Vbeta and 13 Jbeta primers were used. Generated by immunoSEQ multiplex PCR, the TCRdb table keeps only in-frame clones and is missing some. The sample lists some 180,000 clones, around 84% occurring once. Input material: PBMCs. These TCRs come from a man in his forties in good health and CMV-seropositive.

V usage is TRBV27 and J usage is TRBJ2-5; a possible D gene is TRBD2 (5 bases). Trimming shortened V by 6 bases and J by 4 bases, and 9 bases separated the two germline ends. Germline CDR1 MNHEY, CDR2 SMNVEV (reference sequence). This CDR3 has 12 amino acids. The CDR3 bases are TGTGCCAGCAGCCGGGCGGGAGAGACCCAGTACTTC. It yields the protein CASSRAGETQYF.

Here the CDR3 reads CAWTARRDSYEQYF. In DNA, the CDR3 is TGTGCCTGGACTGCCAGGCGAGACTCCTACGAGCAGTACTTC. The chain uses TRBV30 and TRBJ2-7, with D unresolved. This CDR3 is 14 amino acids long. CDR1 and CDR2 (germline): GTSNPN, SVGIG (reference sequence). The V gene lost 4 bases and the J gene lost 0 bases, with 13 bases spanning the gap.

J is TRBJ2-7 and V is TRBV4-1, with 8 bases lining up with TRBD2. This CDR3 comprises 15 residues. The V and J ends lost 7 bases and 2 bases, in that order; junction bases with no gene match: 10. The germline gives CDR1 MGHRA, CDR2 YSYEKL. In DNA, the CDR3 is TGCGCCAGCACCGCAGGTTCGGGAGGGCCCTACGAGCAGTACTTC. It is translated as CASTAGSGGPYEQYF.

This chain joins TRBV7-3 and TRBJ2-2; D possibly corresponds to TRBD2 (5 bases). The germline gives CDR1 SGHTA, CDR2 FQGTGA. V was trimmed by 1 base and J by 7 bases, leaving 13 bases between them. CDR3 length equals 15 residues. This CDR3 is CASSLSLAGGGELFF. Here the CDR3 DNA reads TGTGCCAGCAGCTTAAGTCTGGCAGGAGGCGGGGAGCTGTTTTTT.

CDR3 loop: CASSARLAGGGTDTQYF. The CDR3 coding sequence is TGTGCCAGTAGTGCCCGACTAGCGGGAGGGGGCACAGATACGCAGTATTTT. The rearrangement uses TRBV19 and TRBJ2-3; 14 positions agree with TRBD2. Germline V CDR1 and CDR2: LNHDA, SQIVND (reference sequence). This CDR3 comprises 17 residues. V lost 5 bases, J lost 1 base, and 5 bases stayed unmatched.

This clone was found once. The chain employs TRBV28 and TRBJ2-1; the match to TRBD2 covers 10 bases. This CDR3 region has 18 residues. Germline V gene sequence: CDR1 MDHEN, CDR2 SYDVKM. The trim removed 6 bases at V and 10 bases at J, leaving 21 bases unmatched. Written as DNA, the CDR3 is TGTGCCAGCAGGGATACAGACCTCGGGCTAGCGGGGGCAAGGGAGCAGTTCTTC. Protein sequence: CASRDTDLGLAGAREQFF.

The rearrangement joins TRBV11-3 to TRBJ1-6; the D gene is possibly TRBD1 (5 bases). The CDR3 covers 15 residues. V gave up 2 bases and J gave up 2 bases, with 7 bases separating them. Per the germline V gene, CDR1 is SGHNT and CDR2 is YENEEA. This CDR3 is CASSLPGTYNSPLHF. Here the CDR3 DNA reads TGTGCCAGCAGCTTACCAGGGACCTATAATTCACCCCTCCACTTT.

This clone was seen just once. The V call is TRBV6-6, the J call TRBJ2-1, with a tentative D call TRBD2 (6 bases). The germline V gene encodes CDR1 MNHNY and CDR2 SVGAGI (reference sequence). The CDR3 is made up of 14 amino acids. Trimming took off 6 bases at V and 6 bases at J, with 15 bases between the two ends. For the CDR3, the DNA is TGTGCCAGCAGAGGGCGGGGTGGGTTCAATGAGCAGTTCTTC. Translating gives CASRGRGGFNEQFF.

The chain couples TRBV28 to TRBJ2-5; D unclear. The CDR3 runs 11 residues. Trimming took 6 bases from V and 1 from J, leaving 3 bases between them. Germline CDR1 is MDHEN and CDR2 is SYDVKM. The DNA for the CDR3 is TGTGCCAGCAGCGGCCAAGAGACCCAGTACTTC. Its translation: CASSGQETQYF.

This clone was detected a few times. The chain recombines TRBV7-3 with TRBJ2-2, with 7 positions matching TRBD1. This CDR3 comprises 16 residues. Germline CDR1 is SGHTA and CDR2 is FQGTGA. After removal of 0 bases from V and 0 bases from J, the junction contained 1 base not matched to a gene. CDR3: CASSLTGTANTGELFF. CDR3 nucleotides: TGTGCCAGCAGCTTAACGGGGACAGCGAACACCGGGGAGCTGTTTTTT.

In its sample, this clone was seen once. The J gene is TRBJ1-1, the V gene TRBV7-9, with 7 nucleotides matching TRBD1. CDR3 length: 14 amino acids. The germline CDR1 and CDR2 sequences are SEHNR and FQNEAQ (reference sequence). Trimming cost V 3 bases and J 4 bases; bases outside gene matches: 5. The CDR3 bases are TGTGCCAGCAGCTTGAGAGGGGGCGGCACTGAAGCTTTCTTT. Amino acid sequence: CASSLRGGGTEAFF.

This chain joins TRBV29-1 and TRBJ2-7, with TRBD1 matching 8 bases. Germline values: CDR1 SQVTM, CDR2 ANQGSEA. This CDR3 region has 12 residues. J was trimmed by 9 bases and V by 2 bases; bases with no gene match: 6. The DNA for the CDR3 is TGCAGCGTTGAAAGAGACAGGGGTTGGCAGTACTTC. Translated: CSVERDRGWQYF.

The CDR3 reads CASSANRGYEQYF. DNA for the CDR3: TGTGCCAGCAGTGCTAACAGGGGTTACGAGCAGTACTTC. The chain employs TRBV6-1 and TRBJ2-7, with 7 nucleotides matching TRBD1. The CDR3 runs 13 residues. The V segment lost 4 bases and the J segment 4 bases; nucleotides outside the gene matches: 4. Germline CDR1 MNHNS, CDR2 SASEGT.

The chain has TRBV19 and TRBJ2-2; D possibly corresponds to TRBD1 (6 bases). This CDR3 region has 15 residues. Trimming shortened V by 7 bases and J by 1 base, and 13 bases separated the two germline ends. Germline V gene lookup returns CDR1 LNHDA and CDR2 SQIVND (reference sequence). The CDR3 sequence is CASTTGLRNTGELFF. CDR3 DNA sequence: TGTGCCAGTACTACAGGGTTACGGAACACCGGGGAGCTGTTTTTT. The complete variable domain, with remaining parts taken from reference TRBV19 and TRBJ2-2, reads DGGITQSPKYLFRKEGQNVTLSCEQNLNHDAMYWYRQDPGQGLRLIYYSQIVNDFQKGDIAEGYSVSREKKESFPLTVTSAQKNPTAFYLCASTTGLRNTGELFFGEGSRLTVL.

V and J are TRBV2 and TRBJ1-3; 8 bases fit TRBD1. From germline, CDR1 is SNHLY and CDR2 FYNNEI. Unmatched junction bases numbered 8, after V lost 6 bases and J lost 4 bases. The CDR3 contains 15 residues. CDR3 coding DNA: TGTGCCAGCAGACAGGGGGGCGCAAAGGGAAACACCATATATTTT. It yields the protein CASRQGGAKGNTIYF.

A word on this clone: Other DNA sequences in this specimen translate into the identical CDR3. The V and J genes are TRBV5-1 and TRBJ2-7; D remains ambiguous. V lost 0 bases to trimming and J lost 4 bases, with 5 bases between them. The CDR3 length is 12 residues. Germline V gene sequence: CDR1 SGHRS, CDR2 YFSETQ. CDR3 region: CASSLVGYEQYF. CDR3 coding DNA: TGCGCCAGCAGCTTGGTCGGGTACGAGCAGTACTTC.

In its sample, this clone was seen once. The rearrangement links TRBV2 to TRBJ2-7, with D possibly being TRBD1 (6 bases). Germline CDR1 is SNHLY and CDR2 is FYNNEI. This CDR3 has 13 residues. The V end was cut by 6 bases, the J end by 4 bases, with 13 bases between. This CDR3 is CASRGVTGYEQYF. In nucleotides, the CDR3 is TGTGCCAGCAGGGGGGTGACAGGATACGAGCAGTACTTC.

This rearrangement joins TRBV23-1 to TRBJ1-5; no clear D gene. TRBV23-1 is an ORF for which the function is uncertain. The CDR3 covers 15 residues. V was shortened by 2 bases and J by 5 bases, with 13 bases between the two germline ends. The CDR3 region is CASSQAGREDQPQHF. CDR3 DNA: TGCGCCAGCAGTCAAGCGGGTAGGGAGGATCAGCCCCAGCATTTT.

This clone was detected a few times. This chain connects TRBV21-1 to TRBJ1-5. TRBV21-1 is shown as a pseudogene. The CDR3 has 10 residues. CDR3 residues: CLNTDQPQHF. The CDR3 nucleotides are TGCCTTAATACTGATCAGCCCCAGCATTTT.

The genes are TRBV27 and TRBJ1-1, with D perhaps matching TRBD1 (5 bases). V was pared by 5 bases and J by 4 bases, with 11 bases between. CDR1 and CDR2 from the germline V gene are MNHEY and SMNVEV (reference sequence). The CDR3 spans 13 residues. The DNA for the CDR3 is TGTGCCAGCAGTGAACAGGTAGCCACTGAAGCTTTCTTT. Protein: CASSEQVATEAFF.

The gene calls are TRBV6-6 and TRBJ2-7, with 8 bases fitting TRBD2. Looked up from germline, CDR1 is MNHNY and CDR2 is SVGAGI (reference sequence). V dropped 6 bases and J dropped 6; count of bases not matched to a gene: 13. CDR3 length: 15 residues. This chain's CDR3 is CASRGLAGAWGEQYF. Here the CDR3 DNA reads TGTGCCAGCAGGGGGCTAGCGGGCGCCTGGGGCGAGCAGTACTTC.

This clone occurred a few times. The J gene is TRBJ1-1, the V gene TRBV10-3; 8 bases align to TRBD1. The CDR3 has 14 amino acids. CDR1 is ENHRY, CDR2 SYGVKD, per germline. V lost 4 bases and J lost 0; bases outside the gene matches: 1. The DNA of the CDR3 is TGTGCCATCAGTGGACAGGGGTTGAACACTGAAGCTTTCTTT. This gives the protein CAISGQGLNTEAFF.

This rearrangement joins TRBV5-4 to TRBJ2-2; D gene uncertain. With 4 bases removed from V and 8 bases from J, the gap between germline ends came to 9 bases. From germline, CDR1 is SGHNT and CDR2 YYREEE (reference sequence). This CDR3 has 12 amino acids. The CDR3 loop reads CASSPKEGELFF. The CDR3 DNA is TGTGCCAGCAGCCCTAAGGAGGGGGAGCTGTTTTTT.

The rearrangement joins TRBV19 to TRBJ2-1; 14 bases line up with TRBD2. The germline V gene has CDR1 LNHDA and CDR2 SQIVND (reference sequence). The CDR3 spans 15 residues. J lost 6 bases, V lost 6 bases, and 4 bases had no gene match. The DNA of the CDR3 is TGTGCCAGTAGCCGACTAGCGGGGGGGTCCAATGAGCAGTTCTTC. Amino acids: CASSRLAGGSNEQFF. The full variable domain, in which reference TRBV19 and TRBJ2-1 provide the parts outside the CDR3, is DGGITQSPKYLFRKEGQNVTLSCEQNLNHDAMYWYRQDPGQGLRLIYYSQIVNDFQKGDIAEGYSVSREKKESFPLTVTSAQKNPTAFYLCASSRLAGGSNEQFFGPGTRLTVL.

V is TRBV10-3 and J is TRBJ2-2, with D possibly matching TRBD1 (6 bases). Trimming stripped 4 bases from V and 0 bases from J, with 12 bases between. From germline, CDR1 is ENHRY and CDR2 SYGVKD. This CDR3 spans 16 amino acids. The CDR3 sequence is CAISGQANSNTGELFF. The DNA for the CDR3 is TGTGCCATCAGTGGACAGGCTAATTCGAACACCGGGGAGCTGTTTTTT.

V and J are TRBV18 and TRBJ1-5; TRBD1 might be the D (5 bases). V was cut by 2 bases and J by 0 bases, with 14 bases left in between. The germline CDR1 and CDR2 sequences are KGHSH and LQKENI. The CDR3 has 17 amino acids. The CDR3 protein is CASSPDQGRNSNQPQHF. CDR3 nucleotide sequence: TGTGCCAGCTCACCAGACCAGGGCAGGAATAGCAATCAGCCCCAGCATTTT.